This record looks at one TCR beta chain sequence and its context. The data were obtained in a study of blood T cell repertoires in COVID-19. As for the study in general: The United States, Italy and Spain provided the acute and convalescent COVID-19 samples.

Original processing methods: Estimation of nucleated cell counts was performed using reference gene primer amplification. The data were produced by immunoSEQ multiplex PCR, yet TCRdb's version contains in-frame clones alone and is incomplete. That table is the source of V, J and clone size, and D and trimming were worked out from the DNA. The table lists about 140,000 clones, roughly 78% of them singletons. Before being deemed recovered, Cohort 3 donors had two negative PCRs, clearance, or symptom resolution. The specimen was PBMCs or T cells enriched from blood (not recorded which). The receptor comes from a woman aged 45-60 years who had recovered from COVID-19.

CDR3 sequence: CASSQAPRTGANSPLHF. The CDR3 nucleotides read TGCGCCAGCAGCCAAGCTCCTAGGACAGGGGCCAATTCACCCCTCCACTTT. This chain links TRBV4-1 with TRBJ1-6; 9 nucleotides match TRBD1. Germline V gene sequence: CDR1 MGHRA, CDR2 YSYEKL. V was pared by 1 base and J by 7 bases, with 8 bases of the junction left unmatched. The CDR3 has 17 amino acids.